Each of the 25 T cell receptor beta chains below was sequenced from the same sample in a study of CD8 T cells in ankylosing spondylitis. TCRdb independently ran MiXCR on the 5' RACE reads; one entry per CDR3 protein. The table shows roughly 230,000 distinct CDR3 sequences, with over 15% occurring only once. The specimen was blood, either unsorted or a sorted T cell fraction (not recorded which). The source is a male donor with ankylosing spondylitis or in good health (not recorded which).

This rearrangement joins TRBV6-1 to TRBJ2-7; D gene unclear. Germline CDR1 MNHNS, CDR2 SASEGT. The CDR3 covers 11 residues. The ends were cut back, 8 bases at V and 2 bases at J, with 7 bases in the middle. Here the CDR3 DNA reads TGTGCCAGCCGAGTAACCTACGAGCAGTACTTC. It codes for CASRVTYEQYF.

This clonotype has just a few counts. The chain has TRBV7-9 and TRBJ2-3; 11 bases fit TRBD2. Losses at the gene ends were 1 base for V and 8 bases for J; bases not matched to a gene: 8. The CDR3 loop spans 16 amino acids. The germline CDR1 and CDR2 sequences are SEHNR and FQNEAQ (reference sequence). The DNA for the CDR3 is TGTGCCAGCAGCTTAGAACTAGCGGGAGTTTCGGTTACGCAGTATTTT. This encodes CASSLELAGVSVTQYF. Based on the CDR3 plus reference TRBV7-9 and TRBJ2-3, the full variable domain is DTGVSQNPRHKITKRGQNVTFRCDPISEHNRLYWYRQTLGQGPEFLTYFQNEAQLEKSRLLSDRFSAERPKGSFSTLEIQRTEQGDSAMYLCASSLELAGVSVTQYFGPGTRLTVL.

The genes are TRBV14 and TRBJ2-3; D is uncertain. CDR1 and CDR2 (germline): SGHDN, FVKESK. V lost 0 bases and J 4 bases, leaving 17 bases between the germline ends. This CDR3 is 17 amino acids long. The CDR3: CASSQDLGRVHADTQYF. The DNA of the CDR3 is TGTGCCAGCAGCCAAGATCTGGGAAGGGTTCATGCAGATACGCAGTATTTT. The entire variable domain, with the rest obtained from reference TRBV14 and TRBJ2-3, is as follows: EAGVTQFPSHSVIEKGQTVTLRCDPISGHDNLYWYRRVMGKEIKFLLHFVKESKQDESGMPNNRFLAERTGGTYSTLKVQPAELEDSGVYFCASSQDLGRVHADTQYFGPGTRLTVL.

V and J are TRBV7-8 and TRBJ2-7, with 10 bases aligning to TRBD1. The ends lost 4 bases at V and 4 bases at J; junction bases unmatched: 10. Germline assignment: CDR1 SGHVS and CDR2 FQNEAQ. The CDR3 length is 16 residues. The DNA for the CDR3 is TGTGCCAGCAGCTCGCGACAGGGGGCGGTTGCTTACGAGCAGTACTTC. It encodes CASSSRQGAVAYEQYF.

V gene TRBV24-1 combines with J gene TRBJ2-3, with D perhaps given as TRBD1 or TRBD2 (5 bases each). The germline V and J ends were trimmed by 2 bases and 1 base, with 24 bases remaining between them. The CDR3 extends over 20 amino acids. Germline V gene lookup returns CDR1 KGHDR and CDR2 SFDVKD. The CDR3 bases are TGTGCCACCAGTGATTCTAGGGACCTAAATATCTTTGAAGGCACAGATACGCAGTATTTT. Its translation: CATSDSRDLNIFEGTDTQYF.

This clonotype turned up a few times. The chain joins TRBV27 to TRBJ2-7, with D tentatively TRBD2 (6 bases). The CDR3 sequence is 14 residues long. CDR1 and CDR2 from the germline V gene are MNHEY and SMNVEV (reference sequence). V dropped 5 bases and J dropped 6 bases, with 17 bases sitting between them. In DNA form, the CDR3 reads TGTGCCAGCAGTCCAAGGGACTTATCAGGCGAGCAGTACTTC. Protein sequence: CASSPRDLSGEQYF.

This chain links TRBV5-8 with TRBJ2-1; 8 nucleotides line up with TRBD2. Germline V gives CDR1 SGHTS, CDR2 YDEGEE. The CDR3 has 16 amino acids. V shed 0 bases, J shed 6 bases, and the junction held 8 bases outside the gene matches. CDR3 amino acids: CASSLEPWTSRNEQFF. The CDR3 DNA reads as TGTGCCAGCAGCTTGGAGCCCTGGACTAGCCGCAATGAGCAGTTCTTC.

The genes are TRBV27 and TRBJ2-7, with D possibly being TRBD1 or TRBD2 (5 bases each). This CDR3 spans 14 amino acids. Germline lookup yields CDR1 MNHEY and CDR2 SMNVEV (reference sequence). Trimming removed 0 bases from V and 3 bases from J, with 9 bases in between. CDR3 bases: TGTGCCAGCAGTTTATCGGGGGATAGCTACGAGCAGTACTTC. It encodes CASSLSGDSYEQYF.

This chain connects TRBV24-1 to TRBJ2-1, with D perhaps TRBD2 (6 bases). The CDR3 is 14 residues long. Germline V gene lookup returns CDR1 KGHDR and CDR2 SFDVKD. V was shortened by 5 bases and J by 4 bases, with 11 bases between the two germline ends. Here the CDR3 DNA reads TGTGCCACCAGTGTCGCGGGACGTTACAATGAGCAGTTCTTC. This sequence encodes CATSVAGRYNEQFF.

The chain carries TRBV12-3 or TRBV12-4 and TRBJ2-1; D gene uncertain. V shed 5 bases and J shed 7 bases, with 6 bases lying between them. CDR3 length: 11 residues. The CDR3: CASSAWNEQFF. The CDR3 DNA sequence: TGTGCCAGCAGTGCATGGAATGAGCAGTTCTTC.

This clonotype was seen a few times. Written as DNA, the CDR3 is TGTGCCAGCAGCAATGCGGCTAGCGGGGGCAATGAGCAGTTCTTC. This encodes CASSNAASGGNEQFF. The rearrangement uses TRBV11-2 and TRBJ2-1; 10 nucleotides match TRBD2. Germline CDR1 reads SGHAT; CDR2 reads FQNNGV. V was clipped by 5 bases and J by 6 bases; unmatched bases: 7. This CDR3 has 15 residues.

This clonotype was detected only a few times. The chain links TRBV25-1 to TRBJ2-2; the D gene could be TRBD1 or TRBD2 (5 bases each). CDR3 length: 14 residues. V lost 6 bases, J lost 1 base, and 9 bases lay in between. Germline CDR1 reads MGHDK; CDR2 reads SYGVNS. CDR3 coding DNA: TGTGCCAGCAGCGGGACGGTGAACACCGGGGAGCTGTTTTTT. Translating it yields CASSGTVNTGELFF.

Many counts were recorded for this clonotype. The chain carries TRBV10-3 and TRBJ1-3; D may be TRBD1 (5 bases). This CDR3 comprises 13 residues. V was cut by 3 bases and J by 3 bases, with 6 bases left in between. The germline CDR1 and CDR2 sequences are ENHRY and SYGVKD. In nucleotides, the CDR3 is TGTGCCATCAGTGATGACAGTGGAAACACCATATATTTT. Amino acids: CAISDDSGNTIYF.

The V and J genes are TRBV4-1 and TRBJ2-1, with unresolved D. From germline, CDR1 is MGHRA and CDR2 YSYEKL. The germline V and J ends were trimmed by 0 bases and 9 bases, with 6 bases remaining between them. This CDR3 region has 12 residues. The CDR3 is CASSQDSGEQFF. DNA of the CDR3: TGCGCCAGCAGCCAAGATTCGGGTGAGCAGTTCTTC.

The gene calls are TRBV6-5 and TRBJ2-1, with 11 bases fitting TRBD2. The germline CDR1 and CDR2 sequences are MNHEY and SVGAGI. The trim removed 0 bases at V and 5 bases at J, leaving 0 bases unmatched. CDR3 length equals 15 residues. CDR3 in amino acids: CASSYSTSGNNEQFF. The CDR3 coding sequence is TGTGCCAGCAGTTACTCGACTAGCGGGAACAATGAGCAGTTCTTC.

The V gene is TRBV5-5, the J gene TRBJ1-5; the match to TRBD1 covers 7 bases. CDR1 and CDR2 from the germline V gene are SGHKS and YYEKEE (reference sequence). CDR3 length equals 14 residues. With V trimmed by 4 bases and J by 5 bases, 6 bases remained unmatched. The CDR3 DNA is TGTGCCAGCAGCCCCGGACAGGAGGATCAGCCCCAGCATTTT. Translating gives CASSPGQEDQPQHF.

This clonotype was observed a handful of times. This chain joins TRBV5-1 and TRBJ2-2, with TRBD1 as a possible D gene (5 bases). CDR3 size: 16 residues. Germline assignment: CDR1 SGHRS and CDR2 YFSETQ. V dropped 1 base and J dropped 0 bases, with 10 bases sitting between them. Here the CDR3 reads CASSLQSGTNTGELFF. DNA of the CDR3: TGCGCCAGCAGCTTGCAGTCAGGGACGAACACCGGGGAGCTGTTTTTT.

This clonotype was recorded only once. V is TRBV12-3 or TRBV12-4 and J is TRBJ2-7; 13 nucleotides agree with TRBD2. Trimming at V came to 4 bases and at J to 4 bases, leaving 13 bases not matched to a gene. CDR3 length: 18 amino acids. The CDR3 sequence is CASSSSRLAGGPGYEQYF. The CDR3 DNA sequence: TGTGCCAGCAGTTCATCACGACTAGCGGGAGGCCCCGGGTACGAGCAGTACTTC.

This clonotype was recorded a few times. The CDR3 loop reads CSVELTVIPADTQYF. CDR3 sequence (DNA): TGCAGCGTTGAATTGACAGTGATCCCCGCAGATACGCAGTATTTT. This chain joins TRBV29-1 and TRBJ2-3, with D possibly matching TRBD1 (5 bases). Germline CDR1 is SQVTM and CDR2 is ANQGSEA. With 2 bases removed from V and 4 bases from J, the gap between germline ends came to 16 bases. The CDR3 consists of 15 residues.

The chain carries TRBV7-9 and TRBJ2-7; TRBD2 matches 8 bases. The V segment lost 6 bases and the J segment 4 bases; nucleotides outside the gene matches: 8. The CDR3 totals 14 residues. Germline V gives CDR1 SEHNR, CDR2 FQNEAQ (reference sequence). The CDR3 sequence: CASSPWVAGYEQYF. The CDR3 DNA sequence: TGTGCCAGCAGTCCGTGGGTAGCGGGGTACGAGCAGTACTTC.

This clonotype was counted a few times. V gene TRBV5-1 combines with J gene TRBJ2-7; TRBD1 is a possible D gene (5 bases). CDR1 and CDR2 from the germline V gene are SGHRS and YFSETQ. This CDR3 contains 15 residues. V was trimmed by 1 base and J by 1 base, leaving 12 bases between them. The chain's CDR3 is CASSLTQGKSYEQYF. The CDR3 coding sequence is TGCGCCAGCAGCTTGACGCAGGGCAAGTCCTACGAGCAGTACTTC.

The chain carries TRBV28 and TRBJ2-1; 7 nucleotides match TRBD1. Germline V CDR1 and CDR2: MDHEN, SYDVKM. The CDR3 is 14 amino acids. J was trimmed by 2 bases and V by 8 bases; bases with no gene match: 6. CDR3: CASVRQGPYNEQFF. The CDR3 DNA reads TGTGCCAGCGTGAGACAGGGTCCCTACAATGAGCAGTTCTTC.

This clonotype was recorded a few times. This chain connects TRBV5-8 to TRBJ1-5, with D perhaps TRBD1 (5 bases). The CDR3 extends over 16 amino acids. The germline CDR1 and CDR2 sequences are SGHTS and YDEGEE. V was trimmed by 1 base and J by 0 bases, leaving 11 bases between them. Here the CDR3 DNA reads TGTGCCAGCAGCTTGCCCAGGGCCTATAGCAATCAGCCCCAGCATTTT. This gives the protein CASSLPRAYSNQPQHF.

A note on this clonotype: One end of the junction fails to match germline, which may point to a read error. This chain joins TRBV12-3 or TRBV12-4 and TRBJ2-5; D may be TRBD2 (6 bases). This CDR3 has 15 amino acids. This chain's CDR3 is CARSLGVAVGETQYF. The DNA for the CDR3 is TGTGCCAGGAGTTTAGGAGTAGCGGTGGGGGAGACCCAGTACTTC.

This clonotype was seen many times. The chain has TRBV10-3 and TRBJ2-1; TRBD2 agrees at 7 bases. Per the germline V gene, CDR1 is ENHRY and CDR2 is SYGVKD. CDR3 length: 15 amino acids. Trimming removed 8 bases from V and 10 bases from J; junction bases left unmatched: 17. DNA for the CDR3: TGTGCCATCGGAGCAGCGGGGTCCCCCCTGGGAGAGCAGTTCTTC. This sequence encodes CAIGAAGSPLGEQFF.